This T cell receptor beta chain is from a study of T cell repertoires in cytomegalovirus infection. TCRdb passed the reads through MiXCR, listing each CDR3 protein once. Seen here are approximately 700,000 distinct CDR3 sequences, under 40% observed once, and the top ten hold around 2.8%. CDR3 size: 15 residues. CDR1 is SQVTM and CDR2 is ANQGSEA in the germline V gene. V gave up 6 bases and J gave up 2 bases; unmatched junction bases: 11. The V call is TRBV29-1, the J call TRBJ2-7, with 9 bases lining up with TRBD2. The receptor comes from a human donor in good health (CMV status not recorded). Some clones in this sample may be carry-over from other donors' samples. Sample: PBMCs. The CDR3 DNA reads as TGCAGCGTGGTGGGGCTAGCGGGGAATACCTACGAGCAGTACTTC. Protein sequence: CSVVGLAGNTYEQYF.